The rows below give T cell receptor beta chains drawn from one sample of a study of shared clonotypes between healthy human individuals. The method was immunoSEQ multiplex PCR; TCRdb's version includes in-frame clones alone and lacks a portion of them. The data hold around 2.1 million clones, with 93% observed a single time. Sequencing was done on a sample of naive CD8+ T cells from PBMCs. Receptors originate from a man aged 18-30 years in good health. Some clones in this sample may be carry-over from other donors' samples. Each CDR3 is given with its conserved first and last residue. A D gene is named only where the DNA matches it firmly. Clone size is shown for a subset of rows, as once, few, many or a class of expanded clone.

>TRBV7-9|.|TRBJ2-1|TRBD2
TGTGCCAGCAGCGTCACGGGACTAGCAAATGAGCAGTTCTTC
CASSVTGLANEQFF
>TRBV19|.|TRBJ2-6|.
TGTGCCAGTGGAGACTATGCCCTCTCGGGAGGGGCCAACGTCCTGACTTTC
CASGDYALSGGANVLTF
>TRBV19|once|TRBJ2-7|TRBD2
TGTGCCAGTAGTATGGCGGGACTAGCGGGAAGCGAGCAGTACTTC
CASSMAGLAGSEQYF
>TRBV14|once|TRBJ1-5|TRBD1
TGTGCCAGCAGCCAAGACGACAGGGCCCTGCATTTT
CASSQDDRALHF
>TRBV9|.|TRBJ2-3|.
TGTGCCAGCAGCGTAGGAGTTACGAGTTCAGATACGCAGTATTTT
CASSVGVTSSDTQYF
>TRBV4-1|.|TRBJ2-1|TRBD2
TGCGCCAGCAGTCAGCGGGGCGGGAGGACCTACAATGAGCAGTTCTTC
CASSQRGGRTYNEQFF
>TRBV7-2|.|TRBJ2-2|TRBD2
TGTGCCAGCAGCTTACAGCTAGCGGGAGTTAACGGGGAGCTGTTTTTT
CASSLQLAGVNGELFF
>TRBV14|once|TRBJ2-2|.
TGTGCCAGCAGCCACCGGCAGGGGACCTCCGCCGGGGAGCTGTTTTTT
CASSHRQGTSAGELFF
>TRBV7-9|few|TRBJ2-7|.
TGTGCCAGCAGCTTTCCCCAGGGGGGGAGACACTCCTACGAGCAGTACTTC
CASSFPQGGRHSYEQYF
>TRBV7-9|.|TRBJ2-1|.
TGTGCCAGCAGCCCTCGTGGGACTCGAGCGCCCAATGAGCAGTTCTTC
CASSPRGTRAPNEQFF
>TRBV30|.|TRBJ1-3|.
TGTGCCTGGAGTGCTTGGATTAGGAGGAGTTTCTCTGGAAACACCATATATTTT
CAWSAWIRRSFSGNTIYF
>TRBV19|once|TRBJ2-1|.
TGTGCCAGTACTCCCCTTGGGGGGTTAAGCTACAATGAGCAGTTCTTC
CASTPLGGLSYNEQFF
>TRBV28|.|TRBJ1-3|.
TGTGCCAGTACATGGGGTGTCGATGGAAACACCATATATTTT
CASTWGVDGNTIYF
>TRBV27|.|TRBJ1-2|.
TGTGCCAGCAGTTTCGGGGAATCCCCCTATGGCTACACCTTC
CASSFGESPYGYTF
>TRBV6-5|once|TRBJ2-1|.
TGTGCCAGCACTCCCCGCGGACCCTCCTACAATGAGCAGTTCTTC
CASTPRGPSYNEQFF
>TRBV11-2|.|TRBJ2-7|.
TGTGCCAGCAGCTTGGGCCCTTTAGAGCAACACTTC
CASSLGPLEQHF
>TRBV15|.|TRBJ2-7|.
TGTGCCACCAGCAGAGACCCGGGGGACGAGCAGTACTTC
CATSRDPGDEQYF
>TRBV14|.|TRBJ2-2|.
TGTGCCAGCGGAACTAGGGCCTGGACGAACACCGGGGAGCTGTTTTTT
CASGTRAWTNTGELFF
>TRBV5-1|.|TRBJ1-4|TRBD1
TGCGCCAGCAGCTTGGGGGACAGGGGATGGTCTAATGAAAAACTGTTTTTT
CASSLGDRGWSNEKLFF
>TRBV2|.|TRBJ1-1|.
TGTGCCAGCAGTGAATCTTCGAGGGGCTTGGGCACTGAAGCTTTCTTT
CASSESSRGLGTEAFF
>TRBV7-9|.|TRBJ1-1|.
TGTGCCAGCAGCTTACTCTTCGGGTTGAACACTGAAGCTTTCTTT
CASSLLFGLNTEAFF
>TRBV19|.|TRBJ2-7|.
TGTGCCAGTAGTCCCGAGGACTCTAACGAGCAGTACTTC
CASSPEDSNEQYF